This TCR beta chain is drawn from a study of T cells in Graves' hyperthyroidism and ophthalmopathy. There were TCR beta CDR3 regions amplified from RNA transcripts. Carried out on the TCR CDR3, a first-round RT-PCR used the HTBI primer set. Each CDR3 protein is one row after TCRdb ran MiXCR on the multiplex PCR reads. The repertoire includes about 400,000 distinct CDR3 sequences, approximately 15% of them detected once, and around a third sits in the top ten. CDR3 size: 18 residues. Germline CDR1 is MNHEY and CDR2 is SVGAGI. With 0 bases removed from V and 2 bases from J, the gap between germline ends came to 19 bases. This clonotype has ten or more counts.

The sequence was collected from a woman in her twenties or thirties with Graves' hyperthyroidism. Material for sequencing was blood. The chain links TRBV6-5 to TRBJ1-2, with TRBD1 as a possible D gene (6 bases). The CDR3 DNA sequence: TGTGCCAGCAGTTACTCGACTGTGGCAGCGCAGGGGAACTATGGCTACACCTTC. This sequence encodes CASSYSTVAAQGNYGYTF.